Sequencing of this T cell receptor (beta chain) was carried out in a study of T cell responses to AZD1222 COVID-19 vaccine. Concerning this clone: Its antigen remains unknown.

Second-dose recipients at about 4 or about 12 weeks were treated as one pooled group. Study outcomes and limitations: Close to half of spike-specific TCRs reportedly recognize unmutated variant regions.

Generated by immunoSEQ multiplex PCR, the TCRdb table keeps only in-frame clones and is missing some. Among roughly 99,000 clones, 80% to 95% were seen once, and the ten largest hold 5.5% to 7%. The CDR3 length is 16 residues. The germline V and J ends were trimmed by 4 bases and 3 bases, with 18 bases remaining between them. Germline V gene data show CDR1 as LNHDA and CDR2 as SQIVND (reference sequence). The gene calls are TRBV19 and TRBJ1-2; D may be TRBD1 (5 bases). This specimen consisted of peripheral blood, obtained 28 days after the second AZD1222 dose. This clonotype originated in an adult who received the AZD1222 COVID-19 vaccine. CDR3 coding DNA: TGTGCCAGTAGTAAGATGGTCGGGAGGGGAGACTATGGCTACACCTTC. This codes for CASSKMVGRGDYGYTF.